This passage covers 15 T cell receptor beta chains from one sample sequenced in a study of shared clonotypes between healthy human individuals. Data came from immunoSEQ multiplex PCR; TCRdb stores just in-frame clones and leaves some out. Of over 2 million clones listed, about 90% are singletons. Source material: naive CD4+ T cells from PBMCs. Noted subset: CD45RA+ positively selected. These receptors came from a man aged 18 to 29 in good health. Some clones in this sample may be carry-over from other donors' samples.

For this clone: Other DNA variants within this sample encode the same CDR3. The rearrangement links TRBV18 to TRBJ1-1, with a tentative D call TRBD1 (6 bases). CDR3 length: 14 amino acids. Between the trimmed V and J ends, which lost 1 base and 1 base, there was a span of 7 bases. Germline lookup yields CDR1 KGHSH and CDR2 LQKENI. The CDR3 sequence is CASSPQGGNTEAFF. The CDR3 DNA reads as TGTGCCAGCTCACCACAGGGGGGGAACACTGAAGCTTTCTTT.

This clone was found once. The CDR3 region has the DNA TGTGCCAGCAGCTCAGCGGGAGGGAGGAATGAGCAGTTCTTC. Translation: CASSSAGGRNEQFF. This chain connects TRBV28 to TRBJ2-1; 10 positions agree with TRBD2. The V gene's germline CDR1 is MDHEN and CDR2 SYDVKM. The CDR3 loop spans 14 amino acids. J lost 7 bases, V lost 6 bases, and 6 bases had no gene match.

The CDR3 bases are TGTGCCAGCAGTTACGTCCTCTATGGGACCCAGTACTTC. Protein: CASSYVLYGTQYF. The chain has TRBV6-6 and TRBJ2-5, with no clear D. Trimming cost V 2 bases and J 7 bases, with 11 bases left between them. The CDR3 covers 13 residues. The germline gives CDR1 MNHNY, CDR2 SVGAGI (reference sequence).

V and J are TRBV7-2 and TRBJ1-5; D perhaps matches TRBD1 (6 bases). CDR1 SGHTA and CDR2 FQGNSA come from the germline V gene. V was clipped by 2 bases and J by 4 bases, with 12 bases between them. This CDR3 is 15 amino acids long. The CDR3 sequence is CASSLSGQSNQPQHF. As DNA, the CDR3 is TGTGCCAGCAGCTTATCCGGACAGAGTAATCAGCCCCAGCATTTT.

The CDR3 DNA sequence: TGCGCCAGCAGCTTGCAAGGGGAATGGGGTTCACCCCTCCACTTT. Amino acids: CASSLQGEWGSPLHF. The chain couples TRBV5-1 to TRBJ1-6; D is possibly TRBD1 (5 bases). The CDR3 has 15 residues. V was trimmed by 1 base and J by 9 bases, leaving 14 bases between them. Germline assignment: CDR1 SGHRS and CDR2 YFSETQ.

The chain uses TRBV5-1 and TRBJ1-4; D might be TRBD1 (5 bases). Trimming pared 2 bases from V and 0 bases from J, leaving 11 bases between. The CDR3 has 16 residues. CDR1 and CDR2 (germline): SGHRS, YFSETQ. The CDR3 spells CASSLRDGSTNEKLFF. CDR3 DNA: TGCGCCAGCAGCTTAAGGGACGGATCAACTAATGAAAAACTGTTTTTT.

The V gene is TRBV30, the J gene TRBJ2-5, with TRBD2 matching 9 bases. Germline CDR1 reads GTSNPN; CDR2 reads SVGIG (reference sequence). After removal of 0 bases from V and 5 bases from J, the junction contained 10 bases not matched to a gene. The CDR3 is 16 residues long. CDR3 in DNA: TGTGCCTGGAGTGTACCCCTAGCGGGATCCTGGGAGACCCAGTACTTC. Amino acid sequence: CAWSVPLAGSWETQYF.

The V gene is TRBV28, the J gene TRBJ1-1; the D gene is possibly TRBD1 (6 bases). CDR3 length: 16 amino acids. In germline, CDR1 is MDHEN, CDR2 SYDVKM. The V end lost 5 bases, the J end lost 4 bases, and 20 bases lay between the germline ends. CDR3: CASSQQGRGMGTEAFF. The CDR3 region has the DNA TGTGCCAGCAGTCAACAGGGTCGGGGGATGGGCACTGAAGCTTTCTTT.

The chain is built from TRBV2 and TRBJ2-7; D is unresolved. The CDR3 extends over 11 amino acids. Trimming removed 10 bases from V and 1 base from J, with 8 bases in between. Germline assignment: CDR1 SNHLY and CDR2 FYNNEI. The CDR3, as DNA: TGTGCCACCACGGCTTCCTACGAGCAGTACTTC. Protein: CATTASYEQYF.

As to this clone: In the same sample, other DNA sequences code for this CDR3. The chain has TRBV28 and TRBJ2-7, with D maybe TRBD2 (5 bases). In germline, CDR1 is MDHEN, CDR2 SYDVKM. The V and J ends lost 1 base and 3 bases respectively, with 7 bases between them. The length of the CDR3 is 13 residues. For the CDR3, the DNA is TGTGCCAGCAGTTTATTTCGGGGCTACGAGCAGTACTTC. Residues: CASSLFRGYEQYF.

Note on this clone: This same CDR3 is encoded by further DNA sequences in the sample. The CDR3 region is CASTGLAGGVETQYF. DNA for the CDR3: TGCGCCAGCACCGGACTAGCGGGAGGGGTGGAGACCCAGTACTTC. The rearrangement links TRBV5-1 to TRBJ2-5; 15 bases agree with TRBD2. After removal of 6 bases from V and 5 bases from J, the junction contained 5 bases not matched to a gene. In germline, CDR1 is SGHRS, CDR2 YFSETQ. The CDR3 spans 15 residues.

CDR3 DNA sequence: TGTGCCAGCAGCCCCCGCTCCACTAGCGGGACCAACACCGGGGAGCTGTTTTTT. Its protein product is CASSPRSTSGTNTGELFF. This chain links TRBV11-2 with TRBJ2-2, with 10 bases identical to TRBD2. The germline V gene has CDR1 SGHAT and CDR2 FQNNGV. This CDR3 spans 18 amino acids. V lost 5 bases to trimming and J lost 2 bases; unmatched junction nucleotides: 11.

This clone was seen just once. CDR3 in amino acids: CASSPTPGRLEGNTIYF. The CDR3 bases are TGTGCCAGCTCACCGACACCGGGACGGCTCGAGGGAAACACCATATATTTT. The V and J genes are TRBV18 and TRBJ1-3; TRBD1 is a possible D gene (5 bases). Deletions cut 3 bases from V and 4 bases from J, with 19 bases between. The germline V gene has CDR1 KGHSH and CDR2 LQKENI. This CDR3 region has 17 residues.

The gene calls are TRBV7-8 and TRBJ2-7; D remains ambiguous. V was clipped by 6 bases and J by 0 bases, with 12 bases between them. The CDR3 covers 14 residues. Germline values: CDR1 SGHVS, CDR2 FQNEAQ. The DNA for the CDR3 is TGTGCCAGCAGGGCGCCTGAGCTCTCCTACGAGCAGTACTTC. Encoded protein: CASRAPELSYEQYF.

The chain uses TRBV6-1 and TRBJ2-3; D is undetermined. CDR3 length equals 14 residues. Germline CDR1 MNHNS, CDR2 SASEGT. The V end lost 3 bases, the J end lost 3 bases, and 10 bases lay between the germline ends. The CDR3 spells CASSERYGTDTQYF. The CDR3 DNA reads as TGTGCCAGCAGTGAGCGTTATGGTACAGATACGCAGTATTTT.